Shown below are 30 T cell receptor beta chains from a single sample sequenced in a study of T cells expressing NK-cell markers. With the 5' RACE reads reprocessed, TCRdb shows one record per CDR3 protein and no DNA. Found here are about 400,000 distinct CDR3 sequences; the top ten clones hold over 8.5%. Source material: blood T cells: a sorted CD56 or NKG2C T cell subset, CD4+ or CD8+ T cells, or bulk PBMC T cells (not recorded which). These receptors were collected from a woman between 45 and 60 years old in good health.

This chain connects TRBV5-1 to TRBJ2-2; TCRdb designates TRBD1, a call that cannot be tested without DNA. CDR3 length: 16 amino acids. In germline, CDR1 is SGHRS, CDR2 YFSETQ. CDR3: CASSSEAGPGSGELFF. Variable domain in full (rest from reference TRBV5-1 and TRBJ2-2): KAGVTQTPRYLIKTRGQQVTLSCSPISGHRSVSWYQQTPGQGLQFLFEYFSETQRNKGNFPGRFSGRQFSNSRSEMNVSTLELGDSALYLCASSSEAGPGSGELFFGEGSRLTVL.

The V gene is TRBV6-5, the J gene TRBJ2-4; TCRdb reports TRBD1, a call that lacks DNA to check it against. Looked up from germline, CDR1 is MNHEY and CDR2 is SVGAGI. This CDR3 contains 14 residues. CDR3 residues: CASSSRGPKNIQYF.

This chain uses TRBV12-3 or TRBV12-4 with TRBJ2-3; TCRdb returns TRBD1, unconfirmable since there is no DNA. The CDR3 has 14 residues. This chain's CDR3 is CASSFGGSTDTQYF.

J is TRBJ1-6 and V is TRBV5-1. The CDR3 covers 17 residues. Germline V gene data show CDR1 as SGHRS and CDR2 as YFSETQ. The CDR3 sequence: CASRPDGRSSYNSPLHF.

The chain couples TRBV28 to TRBJ1-5. The CDR3 spans 15 residues. Germline CDR1 MDHEN, CDR2 SYDVKM. The CDR3 reads CASSSGEYSNQPQHF.

The chain is built from TRBV12-3 or TRBV12-4 and TRBJ2-1; TCRdb's D call of TRBD2 is untestable without DNA. CDR3 length equals 15 residues. This CDR3 reads CASSFPSGGYNEQFF.

The chain couples TRBV5-1 to TRBJ2-7; TCRdb proposes TRBD1, but this gene call is untestable without DNA. Germline assignment: CDR1 SGHRS and CDR2 YFSETQ. This CDR3 contains 14 residues. The CDR3 is CASSWMPQGYEQYF.

The chain is built from TRBV4-1 and TRBJ2-2. CDR1 MGHRA and CDR2 YSYEKL come from the germline V gene. The length of the CDR3 is 14 residues. The CDR3 is CASSPLRGPGELFF.

This chain connects TRBV29-1 to TRBJ2-2; TCRdb returns TRBD1, unconfirmable since there is no DNA. CDR1 and CDR2 from the germline V gene are SQVTM and ANQGSEA. CDR3 length: 14 amino acids. CDR3 loop: CSVQGGGTAGELFF.

The rearrangement joins TRBV10-2 to TRBJ1-1. Germline V CDR1 and CDR2: WSHSY, SAAADI. The CDR3 is 15 residues long. The CDR3 protein is CASSEWRQKNTEAFF.

This chain uses TRBV6-1 with TRBJ2-3; TCRdb returns TRBD2, unconfirmable since there is no DNA. This CDR3 contains 13 residues. The germline V gene has CDR1 MNHNS and CDR2 SASEGT. Here the CDR3 reads CASGASGSGTQYF.

This CDR3 reads CATSRRDRVFNEQFF. This chain links TRBV24-1 with TRBJ2-1; TCRdb lists TRBD1, though no DNA is available to test this call. This CDR3 region has 15 residues. From germline, CDR1 is KGHDR and CDR2 SFDVKD.

J is TRBJ2-5 and V is TRBV5-6; the D call of TRBD2 rests on TCRdb alone, since no DNA is present to check it. This CDR3 comprises 16 residues. Germline lookup yields CDR1 SGHDT and CDR2 YYEEEE. CDR3 sequence reads: CASSVLTRMTGETQYF.

The chain has TRBV5-1 and TRBJ2-5; with no DNA, the TCRdb D assignment of TRBD1 cannot be verified. CDR3 length: 13 amino acids. CDR1 and CDR2 (germline): SGHRS, YFSETQ. The CDR3 protein is CASSRTDQETQYF.

This chain links TRBV20-1 with TRBJ2-5; no DNA is available, so the TRBD2 call from TCRdb remains unchecked. The germline gives CDR1 DFQATT, CDR2 SNEGSKA (reference sequence). The CDR3 loop spans 14 amino acids. The CDR3 spells CSAPRGLTQETQYF.

The V gene is TRBV3-1, the J gene TRBJ1-2. CDR1 is LGHDT, CDR2 YNNKEL, per germline (reference sequence). The CDR3 covers 13 residues. CDR3 sequence reads: CASSQGSGRGYTF.

The chain is built from TRBV7-9 and TRBJ1-6; TCRdb's D gene call, TRBD1, goes unchecked for lack of DNA. From germline, CDR1 is SEHNR and CDR2 FQNEAQ (reference sequence). The CDR3 contains 16 residues. The CDR3 loop is CASSNHPGTVISPLHF.

The chain combines TRBV11-2 with TRBJ2-1; TCRdb selects TRBD2, and the lack of DNA leaves this call unchecked. This CDR3 is built from 14 residues. Germline CDR1 reads SGHAT; CDR2 reads FQNNGV. The CDR3 region is CASSARTSKDEQFF.

V usage is TRBV5-6 and J usage is TRBJ1-2; the D gene TCRdb calls, TRBD1, cannot be checked with no DNA. CDR3 length equals 13 residues. Per the germline V gene, CDR1 is SGHDT and CDR2 is YYEEEE. The CDR3 sequence: CASSLMGREGYTF.

The chain employs TRBV12-3 or TRBV12-4 and TRBJ2-1; no DNA is available, so the TRBD1 call from TCRdb remains unchecked. CDR3 length: 15 amino acids. Here the CDR3 reads CASSLPRGAYNEQFF.

The V and J genes are TRBV6-6 and TRBJ2-3; the TCRdb D gene call, TRBD2, has no DNA to confirm it. This CDR3 is built from 15 residues. CDR1 and CDR2 (germline): MNHNY, SVGAGI (reference sequence). The CDR3 is CASSPTGPSPDTQYF.

J is TRBJ2-1 and V is TRBV7-2; the TCRdb D gene call, TRBD2, has no DNA to confirm it. The CDR3 runs to 15 residues. CDR1 and CDR2 (germline): SGHTA, FQGNSA. The CDR3 protein is CASSFGVAGANEQFF.

This chain joins TRBV20-1 and TRBJ2-5; TCRdb picks TRBD2, but there is no DNA to check that call. Per germline, CDR1 DFQATT and CDR2 SNEGSKA (reference sequence). The CDR3 covers 12 residues. The CDR3 region is CSATQGGETQYF.

The V call is TRBV30, the J call TRBJ2-4; with no DNA, the TCRdb D assignment of TRBD1 cannot be verified. CDR3 size: 12 residues. The germline V gene has CDR1 GTSNPN and CDR2 SVGIG (reference sequence). This CDR3 is CAWRKGAYIQYF.

The chain joins TRBV20-1 to TRBJ2-3; TCRdb selects TRBD2, and the lack of DNA leaves this call unchecked. Germline CDR1 reads DFQATT; CDR2 reads SNEGSKA (reference sequence). The CDR3 runs to 14 residues. CDR3 protein: CSASTGGEWDTQYF.

The chain recombines TRBV5-1 with TRBJ2-5; TCRdb returns TRBD2, unconfirmable since there is no DNA. Germline V CDR1 and CDR2: SGHRS, YFSETQ. CDR3 length equals 13 residues. The CDR3 loop reads CASTVGSQETQYF. Filled out from reference TRBV5-1 and TRBJ2-5, the complete variable domain reads KAGVTQTPRYLIKTRGQQVTLSCSPISGHRSVSWYQQTPGQGLQFLFEYFSETQRNKGNFPGRFSGRQFSNSRSEMNVSTLELGDSALYLCASTVGSQETQYFGPGTRLLVL.

The chain combines TRBV10-3 with TRBJ1-2. CDR1 is ENHRY, CDR2 SYGVKD, per germline. The CDR3 consists of 13 residues. CDR3 sequence reads: CAISVGGNYGYTF.

V and J are TRBV11-1 and TRBJ2-7; the TCRdb call, TRBD1, lacks DNA for checking. Germline CDR1 reads SGHAT; CDR2 reads FQDESV (reference sequence). The CDR3 runs to 15 residues. This CDR3 is CASSLARDRVHEQYF.

V and J are TRBV5-1 and TRBJ2-3; TCRdb lists TRBD1, though no DNA is available to test this call. Germline V lookup: CDR1 SGHRS, CDR2 YFSETQ. This CDR3 has 13 residues. The CDR3 sequence: CASSLQDTDTQYF.

The chain joins TRBV2 to TRBJ2-5; TCRdb returns TRBD2, unconfirmable since there is no DNA. CDR1 and CDR2 (germline): SNHLY, FYNNEI. The CDR3 length is 15 residues. This CDR3 reads CASSPRSGTSGVQYF.